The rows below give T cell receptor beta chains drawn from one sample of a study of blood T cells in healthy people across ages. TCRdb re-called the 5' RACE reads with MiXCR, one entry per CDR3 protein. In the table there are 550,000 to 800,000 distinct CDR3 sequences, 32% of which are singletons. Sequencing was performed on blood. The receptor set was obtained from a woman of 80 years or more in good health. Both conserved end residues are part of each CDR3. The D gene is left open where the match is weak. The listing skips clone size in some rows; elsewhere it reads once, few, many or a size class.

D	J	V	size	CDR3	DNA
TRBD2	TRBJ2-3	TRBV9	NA	CASSADVGLDVIDTQYF	TGTGCCAGCAGCGCAGACGTGGGACTAGATGTTATAGATACGCAGTATTTT
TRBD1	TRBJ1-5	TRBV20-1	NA	CSAEGGQGSRQEQPQHF	TGCAGTGCGGAGGGGGGACAGGGATCCCGCCAGGAGCAGCCCCAGCATTTT
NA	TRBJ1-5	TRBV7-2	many	CASSPRGGRQPQHF	TGTGCCAGCAGCCCAAGGGGGGGGCGGCAGCCCCAGCATTTT
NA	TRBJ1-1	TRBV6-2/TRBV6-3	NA	CASRRGCYTEAFF	TGTGCCAGCAGGAGGGGATGTTACACTGAAGCTTTCTTT
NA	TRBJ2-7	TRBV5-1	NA	CASSFRDIVHEQYF	TGCGCCAGCAGCTTCCGGGACATTGTCCACGAGCAGTACTTC
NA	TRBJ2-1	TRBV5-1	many	CASSWLASSYNEQFF	TGCGCCAGCAGCTGGCTAGCGAGTTCCTACAATGAGCAGTTCTTC
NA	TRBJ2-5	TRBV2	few	CARGRGKETQYF	TGTGCCCGGGGGAGGGGGAAAGAGACCCAGTACTTC
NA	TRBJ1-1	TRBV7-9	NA	CAGSFRTEAFF	TGTGCCGGCAGCTTTAGAACTGAAGCTTTCTTT
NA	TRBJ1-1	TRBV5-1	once	CASSYGGVNTEAFF	TGCGCCAGCAGCTACGGAGGGGTGAACACTGAAGCTTTCTTT
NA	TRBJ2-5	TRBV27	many	CASSSLGPRETQYF	TGTGCCAGCAGTTCTCTAGGCCCGAGGGAGACCCAGTACTTC
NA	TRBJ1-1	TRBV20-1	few	CSAPVPNTEAFF	TGCAGTGCTCCGGTCCCGAACACTGAAGCTTTCTTT
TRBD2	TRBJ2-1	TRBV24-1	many	CATSDSRGESYNEQFF	TGTGCCACCAGTGATTCTCGGGGGGAATCCTACAATGAGCAGTTCTTC
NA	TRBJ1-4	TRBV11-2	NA	CASSLGVEKLFF	TGTGCCAGCAGCTTAGGAGTTGAAAAACTGTTTTTT
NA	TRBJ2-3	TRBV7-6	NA	CASSLSPDSTDTQYF	TGTGCCAGCAGCTTAAGTCCGGATAGCACAGATACGCAGTATTTT
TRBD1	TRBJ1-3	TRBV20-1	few	CSADTGTAGNTIYF	TGCAGTGCTGATACCGGGACAGCAGGAAACACCATATATTTT
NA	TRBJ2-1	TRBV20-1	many	CSATVGPNEQFF	TGCAGTGCTACCGTCGGTCCCAATGAGCAGTTCTTC
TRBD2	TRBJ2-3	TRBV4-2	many	CASSQGGGESSTDTQYF	TGTGCCAGCAGCCAAGGCGGGGGGGAATCTAGCACAGATACGCAGTATTTT
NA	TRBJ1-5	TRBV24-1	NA	CATSDPTGDSNQPQHF	TGTGCCACCAGTGACCCGACAGGAGATAGCAATCAGCCCCAGCATTTT
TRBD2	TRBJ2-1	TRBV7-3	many	CASSLSRRSGGNEQFF	TGTGCCAGCAGCTTAAGTAGGCGTAGCGGGGGTAATGAGCAGTTCTTC
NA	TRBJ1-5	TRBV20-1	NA	CSAGVSGSGNQPQHF	TGCAGTGCTGGAGTTTCGGGCAGCGGCAATCAGCCCCAGCATTTT
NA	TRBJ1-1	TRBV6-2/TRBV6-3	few	CASLTGNTEAFF	TGTGCCAGCCTAACAGGGAACACTGAAGCTTTCTTT
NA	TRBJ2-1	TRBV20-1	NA	CSAARGYDNEQFF	TGCAGTGCAGCGAGGGGGTACGACAACGAGCAGTTCTTC
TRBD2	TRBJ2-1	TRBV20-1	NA	CSARQWGGEQFF	TGCAGTGCTAGACAATGGGGGGGTGAGCAGTTCTTC
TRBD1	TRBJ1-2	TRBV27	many	CASSMTGGAIYGYTF	TGTGCCAGCAGTATGACAGGGGGCGCAATCTATGGCTACACCTTC
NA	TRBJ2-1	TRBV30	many	CAWSVWTEEQFF	TGTGCCTGGAGTGTGTGGACAGAGGAGCAGTTCTTC
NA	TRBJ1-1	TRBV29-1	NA	CSVEWVNTEAFF	TGCAGCGTTGAATGGGTGAACACTGAAGCTTTCTTT
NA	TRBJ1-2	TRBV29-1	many	CSVEETGAPGYTF	TGCAGCGTTGAAGAAACGGGGGCGCCCGGCTACACCTTC
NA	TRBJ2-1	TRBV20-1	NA	CSAPHNRERYNEQFF	TGCAGTGCTCCCCATAACCGGGAGCGGTACAATGAGCAGTTCTTC
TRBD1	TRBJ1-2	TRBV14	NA	CASSLQGTPGYTF	TGTGCCAGCAGCCTACAGGGGACTCCTGGCTACACCTTC
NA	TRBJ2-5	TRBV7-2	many	CASSLAGGGTQYF	TGTGCCAGCAGCTTAGCGGGGGGAGGGACCCAGTACTTC
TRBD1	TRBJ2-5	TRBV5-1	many	CASSLGQGVQETQYF	TGCGCCAGCAGCTTGGGACAGGGGGTCCAAGAGACCCAGTACTTC
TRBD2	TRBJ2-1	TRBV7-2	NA	CASSSGRGGRTNEQFF	TGTGCCAGCAGCTCCGGGCGGGGCGGGAGAACCAATGAGCAGTTCTTC
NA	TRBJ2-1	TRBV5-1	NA	CASSLGRGDLYNEQFF	TGCGCCAGCAGCTTAGGACGCGGGGACCTATACAATGAGCAGTTCTTC
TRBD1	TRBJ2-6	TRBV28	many	CASSPARGPGANVLTF	TGTGCCAGCAGCCCCGCCAGGGGGCCCGGGGCCAACGTCCTGACTTTC
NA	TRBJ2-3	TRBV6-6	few	CASRKRTDTQYF	TGTGCCAGCCGAAAGAGGACAGATACGCAGTATTTT
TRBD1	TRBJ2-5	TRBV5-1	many	CASSLGSLGQGSQETQYF	TGCGCCAGCAGCTTGGGATCTCTGGGACAGGGATCCCAAGAGACCCAGTACTTC
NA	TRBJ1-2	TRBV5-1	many	CASSWGDYGYTF	TGCGCCAGCAGCTGGGGAGACTATGGCTACACCTTC
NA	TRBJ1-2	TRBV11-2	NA	CASREWGGNGYTF	TGTGCCAGCAGGGAGTGGGGGGGTAATGGCTACACCTTC
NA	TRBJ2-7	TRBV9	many	CASSVAAGRSYEQYF	TGTGCCAGCAGCGTAGCGGCAGGGCGATCCTACGAGCAGTACTTC
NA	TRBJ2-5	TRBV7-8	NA	CAGSLARRGELYF	TGTGCCGGCAGCTTAGCGCGAAGAGGGGAACTGTACTTC
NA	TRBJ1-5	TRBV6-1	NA	CASSPLGGDSGNQPQHF	TGTGCCAGCAGTCCCCTGGGGGGGGATAGCGGCAATCAGCCCCAGCATTTT
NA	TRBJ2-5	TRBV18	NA	CASSPRDKQYF	TGTGCCAGCTCACCACGGGACAAGCAGTACTTC
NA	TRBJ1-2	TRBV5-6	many	CASRPQNNYGYTF	TGTGCCAGCAGGCCGCAAAATAACTATGGCTACACCTTC
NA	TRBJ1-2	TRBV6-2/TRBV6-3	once	CASSLGSAKANYGYTF	TGTGCCAGCAGCTTAGGGTCGGCGAAAGCTAACTATGGCTACACCTTC
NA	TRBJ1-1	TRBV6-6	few	CASSYSHQTEAFF	TGTGCCAGCAGTTACTCCCACCAAACTGAAGCTTTCTTT
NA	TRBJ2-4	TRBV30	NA	CTWSERSYKQYF	TGTACCTGGAGTGAGCGAAGTTACAAGCAGTACTTC
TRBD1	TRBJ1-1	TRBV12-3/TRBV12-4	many	CASTRTGKENEAFF	TGTGCCAGCACCCGGACAGGGAAAGAGAATGAAGCTTTCTTT
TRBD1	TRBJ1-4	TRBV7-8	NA	CASSSSSRFSTGPNEKRFF	TGTGCCAGCAGCTCTAGCTCACGGTTCTCGACAGGGCCCAATGAAAAACGGTTTTTT
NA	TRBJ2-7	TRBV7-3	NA	CASSQGSPDSGEQYF	TGTGCCAGCAGCCAAGGGTCCCCCGACTCCGGCGAGCAGTACTTC
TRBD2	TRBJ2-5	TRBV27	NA	CASSLGGWGGVETQYF	TGTGCCAGCAGTTTAGGAGGGTGGGGAGGGGTGGAGACCCAGTACTTC
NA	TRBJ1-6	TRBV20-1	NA	CSAPGGDPYNSPLHF	TGCAGTGCCCCCGGAGGGGACCCCTATAATTCACCCCTCCACTTT
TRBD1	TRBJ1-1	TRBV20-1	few	CSARGPSGTGVTEAFF	TGCAGTGCTAGAGGTCCCTCCGGGACAGGGGTGACTGAAGCTTTCTTT
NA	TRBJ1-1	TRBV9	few	CASSPGWGDTEAFF	TGTGCCAGCAGCCCCGGCTGGGGGGATACTGAAGCTTTCTTT
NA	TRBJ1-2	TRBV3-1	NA	CASSQEMTDFSTGTGGYTF	TGTGCCAGCAGCCAAGAAATGACAGACTTCTCGACGGGGACGGGTGGCTACACCTTC